This is a list of T cell receptor beta chains from one sample in a study of vaccination effects on CD4 cells after COVID-19. The protocol was immunoSEQ multiplex PCR, while the TCRdb copy is restricted to in-frame clones and leaves out a portion. The sample holds some 65,000 clones, 76% seen once. Their recognized antigens are unknown. Specimen: CD4+ T cells from PBMCs cultured with HCoV-NL63 spike peptides, collected before COVID-19 vaccination. These receptor sequences come from a human donor who received a COVID-19 vaccine. Both conserved end residues are part of each CDR3. Each record gives: V gene, clone size, D gene, J gene, CDR3 DNA, CDR3 protein. The D gene is left open where the match is weak. Clone size is stated in some rows and not others, as once, few, many or a class when expanded.

TRBV5-6	.	.	TRBJ1-1	TGTGCCAGCAGCTCCGGGAGCCCCGGGGGAGCTTTCTTT	CASSSGSPGGAFF
TRBV19	.	.	TRBJ2-1	TGTGCCAGTAGTATATACGGGACCGATAATGAGCAGTTCTTC	CASSIYGTDNEQFF
TRBV11-1	.	.	TRBJ2-1	TGTGCCAGCAGCTGGGGACACCGCATCTCCTACAATGAGCAGTTCTTC	CASSWGHRISYNEQFF
TRBV4-1	few	.	TRBJ1-5	TGCGCCAGCAGCCGACCAGGGATCCAGCCCCAGCATTTT	CASSRPGIQPQHF
TRBV29-1	.	TRBD1	TRBJ2-3	TGCAGCGGCTCCCCGGGACAGGGGACAGATACGCAGTATTTT	CSGSPGQGTDTQYF
TRBV28	.	.	TRBJ1-5	TGTGCCACTCTCATTTATAGCAATCAGCCCCAGCATTTT	CATLIYSNQPQHF
TRBV6-2/TRBV6-3	few	TRBD1	TRBJ1-2	TGTGCCAGCAGTTACCCGGGGACAGGGGGCGGCTATGGCTACACCTTC	CASSYPGTGGGYGYTF
TRBV11-2	.	.	TRBJ2-6	TGTGCCAGCAGCCCGCCGGGACAACTTAAGTACTCTGGGGCCAACGTCCTGACTTTC	CASSPPGQLKYSGANVLTF
TRBV9	.	.	TRBJ2-1	TGTGCCAGCAGCGCCGACTATATCTCCTACAATGAGCAGTTCTTC	CASSADYISYNEQFF
TRBV5-5	.	.	TRBJ1-5	TGTGCCAGCAGCTTTAATAATGACCAGCCCCAGCATTTT	CASSFNNDQPQHF
TRBV5-8	.	TRBD1	TRBJ2-5	TGTGCCAGCAGCCGGGGACAGGGCAAAGAGACCCAGTACTTC	CASSRGQGKETQYF
TRBV7-8	once	TRBD2	TRBJ2-3	TGTGCCAGCAGGCGAGGAAGACTAGCGGCGTTTACAGATACGCAGTATTTT	CASRRGRLAAFTDTQYF
TRBV7-3	.	.	TRBJ2-5	TGTGCCAGCAGCTTAACGAGGTCAGGTCAAGAGACCCAGTACTTC	CASSLTRSGQETQYF
TRBV5-1	.	.	TRBJ1-1	TGCGCCAGCAGCTTCGGGCGGATCATGAACACTGAAGCTTTCTTT	CASSFGRIMNTEAFF
TRBV28	.	.	TRBJ1-4	TGTGCCAGCAGCCTCAGAAATGAAAAACTGTTTTTT	CASSLRNEKLFF
TRBV19	.	.	TRBJ2-3	TGTGCCAGTAGTATGGAGAGTCCAGATACGCAGTATTTT	CASSMESPDTQYF
TRBV10-2	.	TRBD1	TRBJ1-5	TGCGCCAGCCGGGGACAGGGTAATCAGCCCCAGCATTTT	CASRGQGNQPQHF
TRBV18	.	.	TRBJ1-4	TGTGCCAGCTCACGATCGGCAGACAATGAAAAACTGTTTTTT	CASSRSADNEKLFF
TRBV29-1	.	.	TRBJ2-3	TGCAGCGTTGAATCGGGGGTAGATACGCAGTATTTT	CSVESGVDTQYF
TRBV6-5	few	.	TRBJ1-1	TGTGCCAGCAGTTACGTGGACCGGGGAACTGAAGCTTTCTTT	CASSYVDRGTEAFF
TRBV7-9	.	.	TRBJ1-2	TGTGCCAGCAGCTTGAAGTATGGCTACACCTTC	CASSLKYGYTF
TRBV29-1	once	.	TRBJ1-5	TGCAGCGCAGCGACAGGCCCCAATCAGCCCCAGCATTTT	CSAATGPNQPQHF
TRBV19	few	.	TRBJ1-5	TGTGCCAGTAGTAGAACAGGGATGCCTGATCAGCCCCAGCATTTT	CASSRTGMPDQPQHF
TRBV7-2	.	.	TRBJ2-5	TGTGCCAGCAGGAGGGACATCCAAGAGACCCAGTACTTC	CASRRDIQETQYF
TRBV7-9	.	.	TRBJ2-2	TGTGCCAGCAGCTCACCGTTATTTACCGGGGAGCTGTTTTTT	CASSSPLFTGELFF
TRBV5-8	.	.	TRBJ1-1	TGTGCCAGCCCCCGTAGGGTTTTCGTGGAGAACACTGAAGCTTTCTTT	CASPRRVFVENTEAFF
TRBV10-1	.	.	TRBJ2-5	TGCGCCAGCAGTTCCTCAGGGGCGGGGGAGACCCAGTACTTC	CASSSSGAGETQYF
TRBV28	.	.	TRBJ1-2	TGTGCCAGCAGCCTGAGACAGGTGGGCTACACCTTC	CASSLRQVGYTF
TRBV27	.	TRBD1	TRBJ2-3	TGTGCCAGCAGTCCCTGGGACAGAGACACAGATACGCAGTATTTT	CASSPWDRDTDTQYF
TRBV11-2	.	.	TRBJ1-6	TGTGCCAGCAGTTTACCGGGACAAAGCTCACCCCTCCACTTT	CASSLPGQSSPLHF
TRBV6-4	.	TRBD2	TRBJ2-3	TGTGCCAGCAGTGGCGGGGGGGCCACAGATACGCAGTATTTT	CASSGGGATDTQYF
TRBV5-4	.	.	TRBJ2-3	TGTGCCAGCAGTTTGCCCCCCCCCACAGATACGCAGTATTTT	CASSLPPPTDTQYF
TRBV5-6	.	.	TRBJ2-1	TGTGCCAGCAGCTTGGGGGGTTTAAGTCCCAATGAGCAGTTCTTC	CASSLGGLSPNEQFF
TRBV7-2	.	.	TRBJ1-4	TGTGCCAGCAGCTTATTCCCAGGAGGGAAACTGTTTTTT	CASSLFPGGKLFF
TRBV9	.	TRBD2	TRBJ2-3	TGTGCCAGCAGCGTCTCAACAAACGGGAGGACAGATACGCAGTATTTT	CASSVSTNGRTDTQYF
TRBV6-4	.	TRBD1	TRBJ1-5	TGTGCCAGCAGCCCGACAGGGTCCCCCCAGCCCCAGCATTTT	CASSPTGSPQPQHF
TRBV6-6	.	TRBD1	TRBJ1-5	TGTGCCAGCAGTTCTCGGACAGGGACTAGTAATCAGCCCCAGCATTTT	CASSSRTGTSNQPQHF
TRBV5-6	.	TRBD1	TRBJ1-1	TGTGCCAGCAGCACAGGACAGGGTAGGGCTTTCTTT	CASSTGQGRAFF
TRBV12-3/TRBV12-4	.	.	TRBJ1-2	TGTGCCAGCAGATTTGCTAGCGCTAGCGGCTACACCTTC	CASRFASASGYTF
TRBV29-1	.	.	TRBJ1-2	TGCAGCGTTGAAGGCTCTATCTCGGGGGCGGGTGGCTACACCTTC	CSVEGSISGAGGYTF